These T cell receptor beta chains were read from a single sample in a study of blood T cell repertoires in COVID-19. Repertoires were generated with immunoSEQ multiplex PCR, while TCRdb's copy carries only in-frame clones and drops some. Of 360,000 or so clones listed, about 90% are singletons. Sequencing used PBMCs or T cells enriched from blood (not recorded which). These receptors all come from a woman aged 25 to 39 who had been exposed to COVID-19. The CDR3 runs from the conserved cysteine through the conserved F or W. The order of the fields is J gene, clone size, V gene, D gene, CDR3 protein, CDR3 DNA. A D gene is named only where the DNA matches it firmly. Clone size is not always given. Where it is, it says once, few, many or a class for expanded clones.

TRBJ2-7,NA,TRBV3-1/TRBV3-2,TRBD2,CASSQGLAGGAPYEQYF,TGTGCCAGCAGCCAAGGGCTAGCGGGAGGTGCTCCCTACGAGCAGTACTTC
TRBJ1-4,NA,TRBV28,TRBD1,CASSSGGQGGNEKLFF,TGTGCCAGCAGTTCGGGGGGACAGGGGGGAAATGAAAAACTGTTTTTT
TRBJ2-2,NA,TRBV5-1,NA,CASSFRPDTGELFF,TGCGCCAGCAGCTTCCGTCCCGACACCGGGGAGCTGTTTTTT
TRBJ2-1,NA,TRBV7-3,NA,CASSPQIGGEQFF,TGTGCCAGCAGCCCCCAAATCGGGGGTGAGCAGTTCTTC
TRBJ2-5,NA,TRBV18,NA,CASSPFQYRDTQETQYF,TGTGCCAGCTCACCATTCCAGTACCGGGACACGCAAGAGACCCAGTACTTC
TRBJ2-7,NA,TRBV2,TRBD2,CASSMGLHEQYF,TGTGCCAGCAGCATGGGACTACACGAGCAGTACTTC
TRBJ2-7,NA,TRBV5-6,NA,CASSRGTYEQYF,TGTGCCAGCAGCCGGGGAACCTACGAGCAGTACTTC
TRBJ2-5,NA,TRBV7-6,TRBD2,CASSLTTRLAVYQETQYF,TGTGCCAGCAGCTTGACGACCCGACTAGCGGTCTACCAAGAGACCCAGTACTTC
TRBJ1-1,NA,TRBV3-1/TRBV3-2,NA,CASSQDRGEVMNTEAFF,TGTGCCAGCAGCCAAGATCGGGGGGAGGTGATGAACACTGAAGCTTTCTTT
TRBJ1-1,NA,TRBV5-1,NA,CASTYGTAATEAFF,TGCGCCAGCACTTATGGGACTGCGGCGACTGAAGCTTTCTTT
TRBJ2-7,NA,TRBV5-1,TRBD1,CASSLASGQTLYEQYF,TGCGCCAGCAGCTTGGCCTCGGGACAGACCCTCTACGAGCAGTACTTC
TRBJ2-1,NA,TRBV27,TRBD2,CASSPTLAGGPSSYNEQFF,TGTGCCAGCAGTCCCACTCTAGCGGGAGGGCCGAGCTCCTACAATGAGCAGTTCTTC
TRBJ2-3,NA,TRBV7-9,NA,CASSLGRDGTDTQYF,TGTGCCAGCAGCTTAGGCAGGGATGGCACAGATACGCAGTATTTT
TRBJ2-7,NA,TRBV29-1,TRBD1,CSVEGRGYEQYF,TGCAGCGTTGAGGGCAGGGGGTACGAGCAGTACTTC
TRBJ1-2,NA,TRBV18,NA,CASSLDSARRGGYTF,TGTGCCAGCTCACTCGACTCCGCCCGTCGGGGGGGCTACACCTTC
TRBJ1-5,NA,TRBV11-2,NA,CASRRTANQPQHF,TGTGCCAGCAGAAGGACAGCTAATCAGCCCCAGCATTTT
TRBJ2-7,NA,TRBV18,TRBD2,CASTQAGGSHEQYF,TGTGCCAGCACCCAAGCGGGAGGTAGCCACGAGCAGTACTTC
TRBJ2-1,NA,TRBV25-1,TRBD2,CASAAGGPGLAGLGQFF,TGTGCCAGTGCCGCGGGGGGGCCGGGACTAGCGGGGCTAGGGCAGTTCTTC
TRBJ2-2,NA,TRBV6-5,NA,CASTQRRGRTGELFF,TGTGCCAGCACCCAGCGGAGGGGACGTACCGGGGAGCTGTTTTTT
TRBJ2-7,once,TRBV7-9,NA,CASSLAVGQRAYEQYF,TGTGCCAGCAGCTTAGCGGTCGGGCAGCGGGCCTACGAGCAGTACTTC
TRBJ1-3,NA,TRBV7-2,NA,CASSPSGSGNTIYF,TGTGCCAGCAGCCCTAGTGGTTCTGGAAACACCATATATTTT
TRBJ2-4,NA,TRBV7-9,NA,CASSHSRKNIQYF,TGTGCCAGCAGCCACAGTCGCAAAAACATTCAGTACTTC
TRBJ2-2,NA,TRBV7-9,TRBD2,CASSSEPPTSGHTGELFF,TGTGCCAGCAGCTCAGAACCCCCAACTAGCGGGCATACCGGGGAGCTGTTTTTT
TRBJ2-3,NA,TRBV30,TRBD1,CAWRSGRGTDTQYF,TGTGCCTGGAGATCCGGCAGGGGGACAGATACGCAGTATTTT
TRBJ2-2,NA,TRBV5-1,TRBD1,CASTLLRDSYTGELFF,TGCGCCAGCACCTTACTCCGGGACAGTTACACCGGGGAGCTGTTTTTT
TRBJ2-1,NA,TRBV21-1,NA,CASSSSGGTYNEQFF,TGTGCCAGCAGCTCCTCCGGGGGAACCTACAATGAGCAGTTCTTC
TRBJ1-1,NA,TRBV7-9,NA,CASSPGGQMNTEAFF,TGTGCCAGCAGCCCAGGAGGACAGATGAACACTGAAGCTTTCTTT
TRBJ2-7,NA,TRBV9,TRBD2,CASSPGLGPYEQYF,TGTGCCAGCAGCCCCGGACTAGGGCCTTACGAGCAGTACTTC
TRBJ2-7,NA,TRBV4-1,TRBD2,CASSQDLAGGGNYEQYF,TGCGCCAGCAGCCAAGACCTAGCTGGGGGGGGAAACTACGAGCAGTACTTC
TRBJ1-1,NA,TRBV3-1/TRBV3-2,NA,CASSHSGGNTEAFF,TGTGCCAGCAGCCATTCCGGGGGGAACACTGAAGCTTTCTTT
TRBJ2-1,NA,TRBV6-4,TRBD1,CASSPRDRDSDEQFF,TGTGCCAGCAGTCCCCGGGACAGGGATTCCGATGAGCAGTTCTTC
TRBJ2-5,NA,TRBV7-3,NA,CASSPGQSLTQYF,TGTGCCAGCAGCCCCGGACAATCCCTGACCCAGTACTTC
TRBJ1-6,NA,TRBV18,NA,CASSTGTQPLHF,TGTGCCAGCTCAACCGGGACTCAACCCCTCCACTTT
TRBJ1-5,NA,TRBV5-1,TRBD1,CASSAGQGGTQPQHF,TGCGCCAGCAGCGCGGGACAGGGGGGGACTCAGCCCCAGCATTTT
TRBJ2-1,NA,TRBV19,NA,CASTRVGGKKNEQFF,TGTGCCAGTACCAGAGTAGGGGGAAAAAAAAATGAGCAGTTCTTC
TRBJ1-6,NA,TRBV19,TRBD1,CASNEGQLDSPLHF,TGTGCCAGCAACGAGGGACAGTTGGATTCACCCCTCCACTTT
TRBJ1-6,NA,TRBV7-3,TRBD1,CASSWDTGVNSPLHF,TGTGCCAGCAGCTGGGACACAGGGGTCAATTCACCCCTCCACTTT
TRBJ1-2,NA,TRBV19,TRBD1,CASSISQGAYTF,TGTGCCAGTAGTATCTCGCAGGGGGCCTACACCTTC
TRBJ1-2,NA,TRBV29-1,NA,CSVGGGAYGYTF,TGCAGCGTTGGAGGAGGTGCCTATGGCTACACCTTC
TRBJ2-1,NA,TRBV5-1,TRBD2,CASSHPILSSGLTYNEQFF,TGCGCCAGCAGCCACCCGATACTATCTAGCGGTCTTACCTACAATGAGCAGTTCTTC
TRBJ2-5,NA,TRBV5-1,TRBD1,CASNTGAVGETQYF,TGCGCCAGCAATACAGGGGCGGTGGGAGAGACCCAGTACTTC
TRBJ2-1,NA,TRBV5-1,NA,CASSERDMSYNEQFF,TGCGCCAGCAGCGAGCGGGACATGAGCTACAATGAGCAGTTCTTC
TRBJ2-3,NA,TRBV28,NA,CASSEPGLRTDTQYF,TGTGCCAGCAGTGAACCGGGACTCCGCACAGATACGCAGTATTTT
TRBJ2-2,NA,TRBV7-3,NA,CASSTGGELFF,TGTGCCAGCAGCACGGGCGGGGAGCTGTTTTTT
TRBJ2-1,NA,TRBV19,NA,CASSIEGASYNEQFF,TGTGCCAGTAGTATAGAAGGGGCTTCCTACAATGAGCAGTTCTTC
TRBJ1-2,NA,TRBV2,NA,CASPPGANYGYTF,TGTGCCAGCCCCCCCGGGGCTAACTATGGCTACACCTTC
TRBJ2-7,once,TRBV7-6,TRBD2,CASSGGTSGRGEQYF,TGTGCCAGCAGCGGGGGGACTAGCGGGAGGGGTGAGCAGTACTTC
TRBJ2-1,NA,TRBV9,TRBD2,CASSVSGRPSGEQFF,TGTGCCAGCAGCGTTAGCGGGAGACCAAGTGGTGAGCAGTTCTTC
TRBJ2-7,NA,TRBV28,TRBD1,CASSPPGQFYEQYF,TGTGCCAGCAGTCCACCGGGACAGTTCTACGAGCAGTACTTC
TRBJ2-7,NA,TRBV4-1,TRBD2,CASSQGTSDRFDYEQYF,TGCGCCAGCAGCCAAGGGACTAGCGATCGTTTCGACTACGAGCAGTACTTC
TRBJ1-2,NA,TRBV12-5,TRBD1,CASGRTGDGYTF,TGTGCTAGTGGTCGGACAGGGGACGGCTACACCTTC
TRBJ2-7,NA,TRBV11-3,NA,CASSLGFNSYEQYF,TGTGCCAGCAGCTTAGGTTTCAACTCCTACGAGCAGTACTTC